The clone carrying this T cell receptor beta chain was counted between two and nine times. What it binds is unknown. V was pared by 5 bases and J by 0 bases, with 3 bases of the junction left unmatched. The V gene's germline CDR1 is MNHEY and CDR2 SMNVEV (reference sequence). This CDR3 is built from 14 residues. Repertoires were generated with immunoSEQ multiplex PCR, while TCRdb's copy carries only in-frame clones and drops some. The repertoire holds some 350,000 clones, with approximately 67% as singletons. This entry belongs to a study of cytotoxic CD8 clonotypes in ibrutinib-treated CLL. Findings of the study overall: Age-matched healthy donor levels were exceeded by baseline clonality, which tracked circulating CD8+ T-cell counts.

This receptor was taken from a human donor with chronic lymphocytic leukemia. The chain couples TRBV27 to TRBJ2-7; the match to TRBD2 covers 8 bases. Sequences were derived from PBMCs, sampled after 36 months of ibrutinib treatment. CDR3 coding DNA: TGTGCCAGCAGTGGAGCGGGAGCCTCCTACGAGCAGTACTTC. It yields the protein CASSGAGASYEQYF.